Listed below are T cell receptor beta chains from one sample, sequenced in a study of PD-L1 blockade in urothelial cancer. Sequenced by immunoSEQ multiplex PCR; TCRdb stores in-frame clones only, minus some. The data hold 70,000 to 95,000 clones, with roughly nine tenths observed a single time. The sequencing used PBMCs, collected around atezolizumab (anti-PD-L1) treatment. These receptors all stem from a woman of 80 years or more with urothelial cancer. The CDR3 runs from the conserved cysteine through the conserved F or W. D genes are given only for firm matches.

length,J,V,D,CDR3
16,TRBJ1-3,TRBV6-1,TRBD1,CASSVGTGSSGNTIYF
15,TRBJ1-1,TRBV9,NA,CASSVATGMGTEAFF
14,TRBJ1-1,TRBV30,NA,CAWSVTTGGTEAFF
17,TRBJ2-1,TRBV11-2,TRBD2,CASSPAVNPGLGNEQFF
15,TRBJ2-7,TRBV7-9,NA,CASSLLPTSSYEQYF
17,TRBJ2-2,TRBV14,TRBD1,CASSHAIRDRDTGELFF
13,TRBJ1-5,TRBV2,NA,CASTRNSNQPQHF
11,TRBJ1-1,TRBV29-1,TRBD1,CSVDRGSEAFF
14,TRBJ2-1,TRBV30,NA,CAWSVVQQGSEQFF
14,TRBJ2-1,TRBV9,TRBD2,CASSGLGRANEQFF
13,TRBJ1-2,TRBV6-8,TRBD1,CASDHRGNYGYTF
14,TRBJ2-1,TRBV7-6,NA,CASSLYRGEHEQFF
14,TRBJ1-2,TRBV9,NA,CASSPREGTDGYTF
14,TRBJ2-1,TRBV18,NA,CASSVSAGINEQFF
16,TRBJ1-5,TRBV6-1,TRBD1,CASSEFGTGSNQPQHF
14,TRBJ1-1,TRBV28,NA,CASSLQGGHTEAFF
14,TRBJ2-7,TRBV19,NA,CASSIGPGQYEQYF
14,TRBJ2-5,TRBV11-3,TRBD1,CASSAGQGRETQYF
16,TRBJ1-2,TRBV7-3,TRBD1,CASSLVPTGDVYGYTF
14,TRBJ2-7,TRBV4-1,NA,CASSHPTRSHEQYF
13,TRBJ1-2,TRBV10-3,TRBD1,CAISGTGRYGYTF
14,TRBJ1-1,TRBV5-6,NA,CASSLAGMNTEAFF
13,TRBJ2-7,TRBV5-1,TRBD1,CASSPGQTYEQYF
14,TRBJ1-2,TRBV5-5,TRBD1,CASSLQTGGQGYTF
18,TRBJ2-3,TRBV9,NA,CASSAQKVPEGETDTQYF
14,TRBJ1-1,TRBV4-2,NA,CASSQVAQNTEAFF
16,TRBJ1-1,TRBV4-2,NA,CASSQEPRYMNTEAFF
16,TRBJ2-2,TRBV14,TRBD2,CASSQMQREFTGELFF
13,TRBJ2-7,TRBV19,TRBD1,CASRDRASYEQYF
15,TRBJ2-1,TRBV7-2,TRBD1,CASSLGQGSYNEQFF
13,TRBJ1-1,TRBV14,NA,CASSQGGNTEAFF
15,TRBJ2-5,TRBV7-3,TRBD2,CASSSGLAGGETQYF
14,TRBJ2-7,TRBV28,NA,CASSPPRGTYEQYF
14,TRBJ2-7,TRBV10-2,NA,CASSERDWGLEQYF
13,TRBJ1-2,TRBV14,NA,CASSLGQNYGYTF
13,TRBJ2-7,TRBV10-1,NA,CASSPGGAYEQYF
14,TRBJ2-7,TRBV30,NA,CAWSPDLNSYEQYF
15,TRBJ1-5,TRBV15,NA,CATSRERQINQPQHF
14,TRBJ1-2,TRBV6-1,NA,CASSSTWTPYGYTF
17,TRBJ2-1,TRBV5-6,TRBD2,CASSLAGGGRGYNEQFF
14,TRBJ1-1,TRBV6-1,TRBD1,CASILDRVRTEAFF